This T cell receptor (beta chain) appears in the sequencing data of a study of shared clonotypes between healthy human individuals. Across the whole study: Plates per donor: three CD4 naive, three CD4 memory, two CD8 naive, one CD8 memory. Points from the study as a whole: Sequencing of the sorted subsets was shown by rarefaction to be incomplete despite large depth. Investigators expected sequencing depth to affect clonotype sharing among donors. The four-donor shared clonotypes exceeded non-shared clonotypes in generation probability, with non-shared ones scoring lower.

Assay used: immunoSEQ multiplex PCR; TCRdb lists only in-frame clones, some missing. Of some 2,400,000 clones in the sample, approximately 95% were seen once. With respect to this clone: Its specificity is unknown.

The V and J ends lost 2 bases and 15 bases, in that order; junction bases with no gene match: 10. In germline, CDR1 is GTSNPN, CDR2 SVGIG (reference sequence). This CDR3 is built from 12 residues. The clonotype comes from a man younger than 35 in good health. The sequenced sample consisted of naive CD4+ T cells sorted from blood. The subset denotes: CD45RA+ positively selected. The V and J genes are TRBV30 and TRBJ2-1; 7 nucleotides line up with TRBD2. The CDR3 DNA follows: TGTGCCTGGAGTAACCCCGGGACTAATCCGTTCTTC. Translated, it gives CAWSNPGTNPFF.